This is a list of T cell receptor beta chains from one sample in a study of cytomegalovirus exposure and HLA in healthy donors. Clones were sequenced by immunoSEQ multiplex PCR, and TCRdb holds only the in-frame ones, with some missing. The data show about 190,000 clones, more than 70% seen once. Material: PBMCs. These receptors all come from a man between 25 and 39 years old in good health and CMV-seropositive. Each CDR3 is given with its conserved first and last residue. A D gene is named only where the DNA matches it firmly. The size of a clone is reported for some rows only, either as once, few or many, or as a class for expanded clones.

V	D	J	size	CDR3	DNA
TRBV28	-	TRBJ1-4	-	CASSLRGMGEKLFF	TGTGCCAGCAGTTTGAGGGGGATGGGTGAAAAACTGTTTTTT
TRBV7-3	TRBD1	TRBJ2-1	-	CASSLAGTGIDNEQFF	TGTGCCAGCAGCTTAGCCGGGACAGGGATAGACAATGAGCAGTTCTTC
TRBV7-3	TRBD2	TRBJ2-3	-	CASSSDSGGNTQYF	TGTGCCAGCAGCTCCGACAGCGGGGGGAATACGCAGTATTTT
TRBV28	-	TRBJ1-5	-	CASSFRVGQPQHF	TGTGCCAGCAGTTTCAGGGTGGGTCAGCCCCAGCATTTT
TRBV7-9	-	TRBJ1-2	few	CSSTSGSGRGYTF	TGTTCCAGCACCAGTGGTTCAGGTCGGGGCTACACCTTC
TRBV5-1	-	TRBJ2-1	-	CASSLWGERSYNEQFF	TGCGCCAGCAGCTTGTGGGGAGAACGTTCCTACAATGAGCAGTTCTTC
TRBV7-2	TRBD1	TRBJ1-1	few	CASSRTGGITEAFF	TGTGCCAGCAGCCGAACAGGGGGTATCACTGAAGCTTTCTTT
TRBV7-3	-	TRBJ2-3	-	CASSGGTSTDTQYF	TGTGCCAGCAGCGGGGGGACTAGCACAGATACGCAGTATTTT
TRBV6-1	-	TRBJ2-3	-	CASSELGLITDTQYF	TGTGCCAGCAGTGAGCTGGGCTTGATCACAGATACGCAGTATTTT
TRBV7-2	-	TRBJ1-2	-	CASSLPKNGGYGYTF	TGTGCCAGCAGCTTACCTAAGAACGGGGGCTATGGCTACACCTTC
TRBV14	-	TRBJ2-7	-	CASSPGGISYEQYF	TGTGCCAGCAGCCCCGGCGGAATTTCCTACGAGCAGTACTTC
TRBV9	-	TRBJ1-2	-	CASKRGELGYTF	TGTGCCAGCAAGCGGGGGGAGTTGGGCTACACCTTC
TRBV10-3	TRBD2	TRBJ2-1	-	CAIVTDWGGQFF	TGTGCCATCGTGACGGATTGGGGGGGGCAGTTCTTC
TRBV5-4	TRBD2	TRBJ2-2	-	CASSPGTSTGELFF	TGTGCCAGCAGCCCCGGGACTAGCACCGGGGAGCTGTTTTTT
TRBV28	-	TRBJ2-5	-	CASRGVPETQYF	TGTGCCAGCAGAGGGGTCCCAGAGACCCAGTACTTC
TRBV5-1	-	TRBJ1-1	-	CASSLGGDTEAFF	TGCGCCAGCAGCTTGGGAGGAGACACTGAAGCTTTCTTT
TRBV6-1	-	TRBJ1-1	-	CASSEDGGAPRTEAFF	TGTGCCAGCAGTGAAGATGGGGGGGCCCCGAGAACTGAAGCTTTCTTT
TRBV7-8	TRBD1	TRBJ2-7	-	CASSVEWRQGDAYEQYF	TGTGCCAGCAGCGTAGAGTGGCGACAGGGGGACGCCTACGAGCAGTACTTC
TRBV28	-	TRBJ2-1	-	CASSPPTPLRNEQFF	TGTGCCAGCAGTCCCCCGACACCACTCAGGAATGAGCAGTTCTTC
TRBV6-6	-	TRBJ2-2	few	CASDTTRTRTGELFF	TGTGCCAGTGATACGACACGGACAAGAACCGGGGAGCTGTTTTTT
TRBV5-5	TRBD1	TRBJ2-7	-	CASSTGTGGRNEQYF	TGTGCCAGCAGCACCGGGACAGGGGGCCGGAACGAGCAGTACTTC
TRBV6-5	TRBD1	TRBJ2-2	-	CASSVTGADGELFF	TGTGCCAGCAGCGTGACAGGGGCGGACGGGGAGCTGTTTTTT
TRBV30	-	TRBJ1-1	-	CAWSVQLAGDTEAFF	TGTGCCTGGAGTGTACAATTGGCAGGGGACACTGAAGCTTTCTTT
TRBV7-2	-	TRBJ1-2	-	CASSPDSNYGYTF	TGTGCCAGCAGCCCGGACAGCAACTATGGCTACACCTTC
TRBV7-6	-	TRBJ2-3	-	CASRPLANTDTQYF	TGTGCCAGCAGACCACTAGCAAACACAGATACGCAGTATTTT
TRBV6-5	TRBD1	TRBJ1-5	-	CASSPTGGSNQPQHF	TGTGCCAGCAGCCCGACAGGGGGGAGCAATCAGCCTCAGCATTTT
TRBV7-2	-	TRBJ2-7	-	CASSSLRAGLSSYEQYF	TGTGCCAGCAGCTCCCTGAGAGCCGGACTCAGCTCCTACGAGCAGTACTTC
TRBV25-1	TRBD2	TRBJ2-7	-	CASSGLAGGPPYEQYF	TGTGCCAGCAGTGGACTAGCGGGAGGTCCTCCCTACGAGCAGTACTTC
TRBV4-3	TRBD2	TRBJ2-7	-	CASSQGRTSGFSYEQYF	TGCGCCAGCAGCCAAGGTCGGACTAGCGGTTTCTCCTACGAGCAGTACTTC
TRBV27	TRBD1	TRBJ2-7	-	CASSLRDSYEQYF	TGTGCCAGCAGTTTACGGGACAGCTACGAGCAGTACTTC
TRBV7-9	-	TRBJ2-5	-	CASSPDLYQETQYF	TGTGCCAGCAGTCCGGACTTGTACCAAGAGACCCAGTACTTC
TRBV7-9	-	TRBJ1-2	few	CASSPGVGYTF	TGTGCCAGCAGTCCCGGTGTGGGCTACACCTTC
TRBV6-5	TRBD1	TRBJ2-5	-	CASSYSKGAETQYF	TGTGCCAGCAGTTACTCAAAGGGGGCTGAGACCCAGTACTTC
TRBV7-2	TRBD1	TRBJ1-6	few	CASSLRTGGNSPLHF	TGTGCCAGCAGCTTGAGGACAGGGGGTAATTCACCCCTCCACTTT
TRBV18	-	TRBJ1-5	-	CASSSRGGYSNQPQHF	TGTGCCAGCTCCTCGCGGGGGGGCTATAGCAATCAGCCCCAGCATTTT